The sequence of this T cell receptor (beta chain) was determined in a study of T-cell reconstitution after alpha-beta-depleted transplantation in children (dated by TCRdb to 2016 to 2017). In the study overall: The study quantitatively tracked T-cell immune reconstitution after TCRalphabeta/CD19-depleted allogeneic hematopoietic cell transplantation in children using TCR repertoire profiling. The paper's findings and limits, for the study overall: The apparently early recovery of alphabetaT-cell counts about two months after transplant reportedly depended on only several hundred rapidly expanded clones that came from non-depleted graft cells. The high TCRbeta diversity at day 60 in some patients was ascribed to recipient T cells and intrathymic progenitors that had survived conditioning. Over the following months the frequencies of hyperexpanded clones went down, and after one year T-cell counts and TCRbeta diversity were mostly credited to newly produced T cells.

The library was produced with PCR. Sequencing used an Illumina HiSeq 2500. Molecular barcoding was employed in the preparation of TCR libraries, with unique molecular identifiers being used to normalize TCRbeta repertoire quantification. TCRdb reran the public reads through fastp at Q25 and MiXCR, keeping productive beta chains. Rows merge per CDR3 protein into single entries with the most common DNA and genes. The sample profile shows 200,000 to 250,000 distinct CDR3 sequences; roughly 8.2% of them were found once. Jointly, the top ten make up 6.3% of the sample. Per the publication, the treatment or condition label means: allogeneic hematopoietic cell transplantation with graft depleted of TCRalphabeta T cells and CD19 B cells. The transplant recipients were children given TCRalphabeta/CD19-depleted allogeneic hematopoietic cell grafts. This clonotype has a count of ten or more. It has no known antigen specificity. Base qualities are not at hand, and no much larger clone is one base apart.

CDR1 and CDR2 (MGHRA, YSYEKL) derive from the germline V gene. The CDR3 covers 16 residues, taking in both the cysteine and the phenylalanine. The only DNA kept is the CDR3, 48 bases in frame from the first base. Trimming at the junction amounts to 0 bases on V and 0 bases on J, and the germline ends lie 11 bases apart. This TCR was recovered from a male patient younger than 18 who had a stem cell transplant for acute lymphoblastic leukemia, so the T cells may come from the graft donor. This chain is built from TRBV4-1 and TRBJ1-1; the D gene cannot be named for sure. Sequenced here: PBMCs, mostly from graft donor cells, sampled 180 days after TCRalphabeta/CD19-depleted stem cell transplant. The CDR3 protein sequence reads: CASSQDYGRVNTEAFF. Here is the DNA: TGCGCCAGCAGCCAAGATTATGGACGAGTGAACACTGAAGCTTTCTTT.